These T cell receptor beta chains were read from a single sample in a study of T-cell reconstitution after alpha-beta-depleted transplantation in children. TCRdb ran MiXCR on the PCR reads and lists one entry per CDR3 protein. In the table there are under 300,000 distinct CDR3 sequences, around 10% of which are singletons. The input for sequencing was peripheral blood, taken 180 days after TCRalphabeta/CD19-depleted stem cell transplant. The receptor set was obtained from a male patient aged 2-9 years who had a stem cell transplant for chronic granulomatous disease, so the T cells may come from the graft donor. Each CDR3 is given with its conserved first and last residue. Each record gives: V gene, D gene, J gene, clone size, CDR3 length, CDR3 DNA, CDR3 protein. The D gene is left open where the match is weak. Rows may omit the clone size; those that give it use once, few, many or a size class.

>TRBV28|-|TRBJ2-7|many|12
TGTGCCAGCCGGTACAGGGGAGGCGAGCAGTACTTC
CASRYRGGEQYF
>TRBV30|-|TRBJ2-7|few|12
TGTGCCTTTTCCGTCCGGAGCTACGAGCAGTACTTC
CAFSVRSYEQYF
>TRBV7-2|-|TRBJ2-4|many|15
TGTGCCAGCAGCTCCGACAGCCTAGCCAAAAACATTCAGTACTTC
CASSSDSLAKNIQYF
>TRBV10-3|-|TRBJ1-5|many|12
TGTGCCATCATGGGAGGAAATCAGCCCCAGCATTTT
CAIMGGNQPQHF
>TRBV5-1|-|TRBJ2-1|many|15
TGCGCCAGCAGCTTGGTAGGCAGACACTACAATGAGCAGTTCTTC
CASSLVGRHYNEQFF
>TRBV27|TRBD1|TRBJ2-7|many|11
TGTGCCAGCACTGACAGGGGCGAGCAGTACTTC
CASTDRGEQYF
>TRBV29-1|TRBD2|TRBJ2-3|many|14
TGCAGCGTAAAGCGGGGCCCTAGCACAGATACGCAGTATTTT
CSVKRGPSTDTQYF
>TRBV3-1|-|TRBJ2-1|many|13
TGTGCCAGCAGCCAAGATACGATGGGTGAGCAGTTCTTC
CASSQDTMGEQFF
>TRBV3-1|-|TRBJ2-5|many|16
TGTGCCAGCAGCCAAGATGGGGGAATCAGGCAAGAGACCCAGTACTTC
CASSQDGGIRQETQYF
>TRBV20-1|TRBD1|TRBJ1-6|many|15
TGCAGTGCTAGAGTCTCGGGACAGGTTGATTCACCCCTCCACTTT
CSARVSGQVDSPLHF
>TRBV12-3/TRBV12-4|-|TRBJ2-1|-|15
TGTGCCAGCAGTCCGGGGGGGACAGGGCTCAATGAGCAGTTCTTC
CASSPGGTGLNEQFF
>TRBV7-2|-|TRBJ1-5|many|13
TGTGCCAGCAGCTCGGGGGGTATTCAGCCCCAGCATTTT
CASSSGGIQPQHF
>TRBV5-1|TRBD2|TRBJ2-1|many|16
TGCGCCAGCAGCTTGGCTGGGACTAGCGGGAGGGGTGAGCAGTTCTTC
CASSLAGTSGRGEQFF
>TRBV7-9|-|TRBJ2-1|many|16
TGTGCCAGCAGTCACCTTTCTTGGGGCTCCTACAATGAGCAGTTCTTC
CASSHLSWGSYNEQFF
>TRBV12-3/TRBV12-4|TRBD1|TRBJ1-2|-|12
TGTGCCACAAGGACAGGGGGCCATGGCTACACCTTC
CATRTGGHGYTF
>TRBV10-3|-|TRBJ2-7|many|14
TGTGCCATCAGTGAGTCGTTGGGGGGTTACGAGCAGTACTTC
CAISESLGGYEQYF
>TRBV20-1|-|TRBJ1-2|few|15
TGCAGTGCTAGAGAAGACACGGACTCCTTTGGTGGCTACACCTTC
CSAREDTDSFGGYTF
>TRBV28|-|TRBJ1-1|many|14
TGTGCCAGCAGTTTGGACGGACCGAGGACTGAAGCTTTCTTT
CASSLDGPRTEAFF
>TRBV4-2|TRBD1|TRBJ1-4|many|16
TGTGCCAGCAGCCAAGGGTCAGGGGGCATGGCTGAAAAACTGTTTTTT
CASSQGSGGMAEKLFF
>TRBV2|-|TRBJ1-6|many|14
TGTGCCAGCAGTGAAGAGGGGGTCGGTTCACCCCTCCACTTT
CASSEEGVGSPLHF
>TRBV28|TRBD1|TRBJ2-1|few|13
TGTGCCAGCGCCTACAGGGGGAACAATGAGCAGTTCTTC
CASAYRGNNEQFF
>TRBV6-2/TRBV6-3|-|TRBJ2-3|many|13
TGTGCCAGCTCGCAACGTGGTCGGGATACGCAGTATTTT
CASSQRGRDTQYF
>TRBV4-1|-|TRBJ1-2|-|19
TGCGCCAGCAGTCAGGACAGCAATCCACACTTATCCCAATCTTATGGCTACACCTTC
CASSQDSNPHLSQSYGYTF
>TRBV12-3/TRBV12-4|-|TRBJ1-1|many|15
TGTGCCAGCAGTTTGCGGAATCCCGCGCACACTGAAGCTTTCTTT
CASSLRNPAHTEAFF
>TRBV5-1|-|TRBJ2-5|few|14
TGCGCCAGCAGCAGCGCCTCCCGATCGGAGACCCAGTACTTC
CASSSASRSETQYF
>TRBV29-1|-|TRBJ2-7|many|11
-
CSVGQGNGQDF
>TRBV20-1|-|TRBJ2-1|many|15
TGCAGTGCTAGACGCATGGGGGACGGTGGCAATGAGCAGTTCTTC
CSARRMGDGGNEQFF
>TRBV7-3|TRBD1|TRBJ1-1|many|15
TGTGCCAGCAGCTCGCTTGGACAGGGGGCGACTGAAGCTTTCTTT
CASSSLGQGATEAFF
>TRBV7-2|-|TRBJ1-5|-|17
TGTGCCAGCAGCTTAGTCACGGGGGGAAGGGGCGGTCAGCCCCAGCATTTT
CASSLVTGGRGGQPQHF
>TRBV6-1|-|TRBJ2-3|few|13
TGTGCCAGCAGTGCATCTAGCACAGATACGCAGTATTTT
CASSASSTDTQYF
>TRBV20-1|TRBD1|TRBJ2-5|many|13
TGCAGTGCTCCGACAGGGGATCAAGAGACCCAGTACTTC
CSAPTGDQETQYF
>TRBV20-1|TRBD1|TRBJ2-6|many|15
TGCAGTGCATCAACGAGGGGGCATGGGGCCAACGTCCTGACTTTC
CSASTRGHGANVLTF
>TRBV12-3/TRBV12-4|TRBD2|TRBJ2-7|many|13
TGTGCCAGCAGTTTTGCGGGGGGCGGGGAGCAGTACTTC
CASSFAGGGEQYF
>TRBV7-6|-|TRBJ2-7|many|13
TGTGCCAGCAGCTTAGATTGGAACTACGAGCAGTACTTC
CASSLDWNYEQYF
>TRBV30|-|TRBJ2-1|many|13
TGTGCCTGGAGTGGGCAGACACTCCGGGAGCAGTTCTTC
CAWSGQTLREQFF
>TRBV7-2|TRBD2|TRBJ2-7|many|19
TGTGCCAGCAGCTTAGCGATAGCGGGGGGGTCCGGATTAGACTACGAGCAGTACTTC
CASSLAIAGGSGLDYEQYF
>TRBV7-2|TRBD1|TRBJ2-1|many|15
TGTGCCAGCAGCTCCGCGGACAGGGCAGGTAGTGAGCAGTTCTTC
CASSSADRAGSEQFF
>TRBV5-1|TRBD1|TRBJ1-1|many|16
TGCGCCAGCAGCTCGACAGGGGCCGGAGGGAGCACTGAAGCTTTCTTT
CASSSTGAGGSTEAFF
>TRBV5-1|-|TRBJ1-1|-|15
TGCGCCAGCAGCGTGGATTTTGACAGGAACACTGAAGCTTTCTTT
CASSVDFDRNTEAFF
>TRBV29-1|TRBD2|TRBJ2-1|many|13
TGCAGCGTCCAAAGACTAGCGGGCAATGAGCAGTTCTTC
CSVQRLAGNEQFF
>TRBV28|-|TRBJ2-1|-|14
TGTGCCAGCCGTACCAGCTCGAGTAGTTTTGAGCAGTTCTTC
CASRTSSSSFEQFF
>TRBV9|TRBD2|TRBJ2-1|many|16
TGTGCCAGCAGCGTAGTAGCAGCGGGAGAGTACAATGAGCAGTTCTTC
CASSVVAAGEYNEQFF
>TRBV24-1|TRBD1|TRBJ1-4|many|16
TGTGCCACCAGTGACCGGAGGGACAGCGCTAATGAAAAACTGTTTTTT
CATSDRRDSANEKLFF
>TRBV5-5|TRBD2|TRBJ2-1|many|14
TGTGCCAGCAGCATTCTAGCGGGGACGCAAGGGCAGTTCTTC
CASSILAGTQGQFF
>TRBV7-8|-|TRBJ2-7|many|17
TGTGCCAGCAGCTTCCTAAATACAGGGCTACTCTCCTACGAGCAGTACTTC
CASSFLNTGLLSYEQYF